The 29 T cell receptor beta chains reported below all come from one sample, sequenced in a study of beta chain features in type 1 diabetes. Whole-study results and caveats: There was a moderate but significant shortening of TCRB CDR3s in all four CD4+ subsets of Type 1 diabetes patients.

Sequencing targeted expressed TCRB transcripts, as all isolated RNA had been reverse transcribed. Libraries were prepared by immunoSEQ multiplex PCR; TCRdb keeps only in-frame clonotypes and omits some of them. The sample shows 600,000 to 700,000 clones, over 10% of them seen only once. Their specific antigens are unknown. Sample: naive CD4+ T cells from blood. These receptors were obtained from a man aged 25 to 45 with type 1 diabetes.

The chain employs TRBV9 and TRBJ1-1; D might be TRBD1 (5 bases). The germline V gene has CDR1 SGDLS and CDR2 YYNGEE. V was cut by 4 bases and J by 1 base, with 11 bases left in between. This CDR3 is 14 amino acids long. The DNA of the CDR3 is TGTGCCAGCAGCCCCCGGGGCAGGAACACTGAAGCTTTCTTT. It yields the protein CASSPRGRNTEAFF.

This clone appeared a few times. The chain combines TRBV30 with TRBJ2-6; the D is unclear. Trimming pared 4 bases from V and 1 base from J, leaving 14 bases between. The CDR3 contains 16 residues. Looked up from germline, CDR1 is GTSNPN and CDR2 is SVGIG (reference sequence). The CDR3 DNA reads as TGTGCCTGGACCCCAAAGCGAGGTTCTGGGGCCAACGTCCTGACTTTC. This encodes CAWTPKRGSGANVLTF. The complete variable domain, with remaining parts taken from reference TRBV30 and TRBJ2-6, reads SQTIHQWPATLVQPVGSPLSLECTVEGTSNPNLYWYRQAAGRGLQLLFYSVGIGQISSEVPQNLSASRPQDRQFILSSKKLLLSDSGFYLCAWTPKRGSGANVLTFGAGSRLTVL.

The V and J genes are TRBV4-2 and TRBJ2-3; 10 positions agree with TRBD2. Germline values: CDR1 LGHNA, CDR2 YNFKEQ. Losses at the gene ends were 1 base for V and 0 bases for J; bases not matched to a gene: 10. The CDR3 extends over 19 amino acids. CDR3 sequence: CASSQAGQRGGNSTDTQYF. CDR3 DNA: TGTGCCAGCAGCCAAGCGGGCCAGCGGGGGGGTAATAGCACAGATACGCAGTATTTT.

V is TRBV5-1 and J is TRBJ2-7; 11 bases match TRBD1. V was clipped by 2 bases and J by 3 bases; unmatched bases: 7. This CDR3 region has 16 residues. Germline assignment: CDR1 SGHRS and CDR2 YFSETQ. CDR3: CASSFTPGQGVYEQYF. The CDR3 nucleotides read TGCGCCAGCAGCTTTACCCCGGGACAGGGGGTCTACGAGCAGTACTTC.

The gene calls are TRBV7-8 and TRBJ2-1; 8 nucleotides agree with TRBD2. Unmatched junction bases numbered 7, after V lost 1 base and J lost 2 bases. Germline V gene sequence: CDR1 SGHVS, CDR2 FQNEAQ. This CDR3 has 17 residues. CDR3 in amino acids: CASSLVSSGLTYNEQFF. DNA for the CDR3: TGTGCCAGCAGCTTAGTGTCTAGCGGGCTGACCTACAATGAGCAGTTCTTC.

This clone was recorded a few times. This chain connects TRBV5-1 to TRBJ1-4; TRBD1 might be the D (5 bases). This CDR3 has 13 residues. The germline gives CDR1 SGHRS, CDR2 YFSETQ. V gave up 5 bases and J gave up 0 bases, with 5 bases separating them. The CDR3 nucleotides read TGCGCCAGCAGGGGGGCAACTAATGAAAAACTGTTTTTT. Translating gives CASRGATNEKLFF.

The chain carries TRBV4-3 and TRBJ2-7, with D tentatively TRBD1 (6 bases). Germline CDR1 reads LGHNA; CDR2 reads YSLEER. V lost 1 base and J 0 bases, leaving 10 bases between the germline ends. The CDR3 contains 15 residues. Written as DNA, the CDR3 is TGCGCCAGCAGCCAAGTTACAGGGAGCTCCTACGAGCAGTACTTC. It translates to CASSQVTGSSYEQYF.

This clone was recorded a few times. This chain links TRBV30 with TRBJ2-1; 10 bases line up with TRBD2. V was clipped by 2 bases and J by 9 bases; unmatched bases: 10. Germline CDR1 and CDR2: GTSNPN and SVGIG (reference sequence). CDR3 length: 15 amino acids. In DNA form, the CDR3 reads TGTGCCTGGAGTTCAACTAGCGGGGTCTATGGTGAGCAGTTCTTC. Its protein product is CAWSSTSGVYGEQFF.

The genes are TRBV11-3 and TRBJ1-3, with 7 bases lining up with TRBD1. This CDR3 has 17 residues. The V and J ends lost 3 bases and 0 bases, in that order; junction bases with no gene match: 8. Germline V gene sequence: CDR1 SGHNT, CDR2 YENEEA. The CDR3: CASSFKTGSPSGNTIYF. The CDR3, as DNA: TGTGCCAGCAGCTTCAAGACAGGGAGCCCCTCTGGAAACACCATATATTTT. Supplemented by reference TRBV11-3 and TRBJ1-3, the full variable domain reads EAGVVQSPRYKIIEKKQPVAFWCNPISGHNTLYWYLQNLGQGPELLIRYENEEAVDDSQLPKDRFSAERLKGVDSTLKIQPAELGDSAVYLCASSFKTGSPSGNTIYFGEGSWLTVV.

The chain recombines TRBV28 with TRBJ2-5; D is perhaps TRBD1 (5 bases). Per the germline V gene, CDR1 is MDHEN and CDR2 is SYDVKM. Trimming left V 2 bases short and J 4 bases short, with 14 bases between. The CDR3 loop spans 15 amino acids. CDR3 sequence: CASSLADGHGETQYF. The DNA of the CDR3 is TGTGCCAGCAGTTTAGCAGACGGACACGGAGAGACCCAGTACTTC.

This clone was picked up a small number of times. V and J are TRBV10-3 and TRBJ2-1, with D maybe TRBD2 (6 bases). Germline CDR1 is ENHRY and CDR2 is SYGVKD. The CDR3 has 16 residues. The V end was cut by 8 bases, the J end by 2 bases, with 19 bases between. The CDR3 is CAIGGLGSGTYNEQFF. In DNA form, the CDR3 reads TGTGCCATCGGGGGGTTGGGTAGCGGCACCTACAATGAGCAGTTCTTC.

The table lists this clone with a few counts. The chain joins TRBV29-1 to TRBJ1-5; 7 bases align to TRBD1. Germline-derived CDR1 and CDR2 are SQVTM and ANQGSEA. V trimming: 4 bases; J trimming: 7 bases; junction bases outside the gene matches: 7. The CDR3 totals 13 residues. This CDR3 reads CSVGGDSRQPQHF. The CDR3 DNA follows: TGCAGCGTTGGGGGGGACAGTCGACAGCCCCAGCATTTT.

V usage is TRBV7-2 and J usage is TRBJ2-2; no firm D call. Trimming left V 1 base short and J 7 bases short, with 13 bases between. The CDR3 consists of 15 residues. CDR1 and CDR2 (germline): SGHTA, FQGNSA. The DNA for the CDR3 is TGTGCCAGCAGCTTAGGAAGCAGGCAGGTCGGGGAGCTGTTTTTT. Amino acids: CASSLGSRQVGELFF.

The chain carries TRBV19 and TRBJ2-4, with TRBD1 matching over 10 bases. V shed 3 bases and J 6 bases; nucleotides not matched to a gene: 2. The CDR3 has 14 amino acids. Germline V gene lookup returns CDR1 LNHDA and CDR2 SQIVND (reference sequence). The CDR3 sequence is CASSIGTGVNIQYF. CDR3 nucleotide sequence: TGTGCCAGTAGTATTGGGACAGGGGTAAACATTCAGTACTTC.

This clone was detected only a few times. CDR3: CASSKQGIGNSPLHF. Written as DNA, the CDR3 is TGTGCCAGCAGTAAACAGGGGATCGGTAATTCACCCCTCCACTTT. V usage is TRBV2 and J usage is TRBJ1-6; 7 nucleotides line up with TRBD1. Germline V CDR1 and CDR2: SNHLY, FYNNEI. V lost 5 bases to trimming and J lost 6 bases; unmatched junction nucleotides: 7. This CDR3 is built from 15 residues.

This clone was counted only a few times. The chain carries TRBV29-1 and TRBJ2-5; tentatively, D is TRBD1 (5 bases). This CDR3 has 10 residues. Looked up from germline, CDR1 is SQVTM and CDR2 is ANQGSEA. V lost 7 bases and J lost 5, with 8 bases in between. In DNA form, the CDR3 reads TGCAGCGCAGGGCGGGAGACCCAGTACTTC. It codes for CSAGRETQYF.

This clone was counted between two and nine times. The gene calls are TRBV13 and TRBJ2-1; 10 bases map to TRBD2. Unmatched junction bases numbered 8, after V lost 5 bases and J lost 1 base. Germline V gives CDR1 PRHDT, CDR2 FYEKMQ (reference sequence). This CDR3 has 17 residues. The CDR3: CASSPNLLAGSYNEQFF. The CDR3 nucleotides are TGTGCCAGCAGCCCAAACCTACTAGCGGGGTCCTACAATGAGCAGTTCTTC.

The V gene is TRBV10-3, the J gene TRBJ2-3, with unresolved D. The V and J ends lost 0 bases and 0 bases respectively, with 1 base between them. Germline V gene lookup returns CDR1 ENHRY and CDR2 SYGVKD. This CDR3 contains 13 residues. CDR3 DNA: TGTGCCATCAGTGAGTCTAGCACAGATACGCAGTATTTT. Amino acid sequence: CAISESSTDTQYF.

V gene TRBV7-2 combines with J gene TRBJ2-7, with TRBD1 identical over 10 bases. Germline lookup yields CDR1 SGHTA and CDR2 FQGNSA. The CDR3 totals 14 residues. The ends lost 4 bases at V and 7 bases at J; junction bases unmatched: 7. The CDR3 region is CASSWGQGSWEQYF. CDR3 DNA sequence: TGTGCCAGCAGCTGGGGACAGGGGTCTTGGGAGCAGTACTTC.

The CDR3 region has the DNA TGTGCCATCGCCGGGACTAGCGGGGGAGCAGATACGCAGTATTTT. Translation: CAIAGTSGGADTQYF. The V gene is TRBV10-3, the J gene TRBJ2-3; 14 bases align to TRBD2. The CDR3 is 15 amino acids. With V trimmed by 8 bases and J by 4 bases, 5 bases remained unmatched. Germline assignment: CDR1 ENHRY and CDR2 SYGVKD.

The genes are TRBV4-1 and TRBJ2-7, with 8 bases matching TRBD1. V was clipped by 2 bases and J by 5 bases; unmatched bases: 8. The CDR3 length is 15 residues. The germline CDR1 and CDR2 sequences are MGHRA and YSYEKL. CDR3 bases: TGCGCCAGCAGCCAAACCTCGACAGGGGTCAACGAGCAGTACTTC. Its protein is CASSQTSTGVNEQYF.

This clone has more than one count but fewer than ten. The CDR3 spells CASSSFMGQGYYYEQYF. The CDR3 region has the DNA TGCGCCAGCAGCTCATTCATGGGACAGGGATATTACTACGAGCAGTACTTC. The genes are TRBV5-1 and TRBJ2-7; 9 positions agree with TRBD1. Germline CDR1 SGHRS, CDR2 YFSETQ. J lost 3 bases, V lost 3 bases, and 13 bases had no gene match. The CDR3 length is 17 residues.

This clone was detected a few times. The CDR3 sequence: CASSHREKPEAFF. CDR3 nucleotides: TGTGCCAGCAGTCACAGGGAAAAGCCTGAAGCTTTCTTT. The genes are TRBV6-6 and TRBJ1-1; a weak D match, TRBD1 (6 bases). The CDR3 length is 13 residues. V was shortened by 5 bases and J by 6 bases, with 13 bases between the two germline ends. The germline gives CDR1 MNHNY, CDR2 SVGAGI (reference sequence).

V and J are TRBV9 and TRBJ1-6, with 7 bases matching TRBD1. The CDR3 is 16 residues long. Trimming removed 2 bases from V and 5 bases from J; junction bases left unmatched: 7. CDR1 is SGDLS and CDR2 is YYNGEE in the germline V gene. CDR3 DNA sequence: TGTGCCAGCAGCGTCGGACAGGCCCCCGATAATTCACCCCTCCACTTT. As protein: CASSVGQAPDNSPLHF.

This clone was observed a few times. The chain has TRBV18 and TRBJ1-1; D is undetermined. Trimming stripped 0 bases from V and 3 bases from J, with 14 bases between. The germline V gene has CDR1 KGHSH and CDR2 LQKENI. This CDR3 is 16 amino acids long. In DNA, the CDR3 is TGTGCCAGCTCACCACCGTCGGCAGGTGGATACACTGAAGCTTTCTTT. It yields the protein CASSPPSAGGYTEAFF.

The rearrangement uses TRBV28 and TRBJ2-5; 11 bases match TRBD1. The CDR3 is 16 residues long. With 6 bases clipped from V and 5 bases from J, the junction kept 11 bases outside the gene matches. Per the germline V gene, CDR1 is MDHEN and CDR2 is SYDVKM. The CDR3 loop reads CASSFTGQGAIETQYF. The CDR3 bases are TGTGCCAGCAGCTTTACCGGACAGGGGGCCATCGAGACCCAGTACTTC.

This clone was observed a handful of times. Other DNA sequences in the same sample also yield this CDR3. This chain links TRBV6-6 with TRBJ1-3; no clear D gene. In germline, CDR1 is MNHNY, CDR2 SVGAGI (reference sequence). Trimming shortened V by 5 bases and J by 3 bases, and 5 bases separated the two germline ends. CDR3 length: 12 amino acids. The CDR3 DNA reads TGTGCCAGCAGTAATAGTGGAAACACCATATATTTT. This codes for CASSNSGNTIYF.

CDR3 sequence (DNA): TGTGCCAGCACCAAACTGGCAGGGGCTCAAAGGGCCCTCCACTTT. It yields the protein CASTKLAGAQRALHF. The chain employs TRBV7-9 and TRBJ1-6, with a weak D call TRBD1 (6 bases). Germline lookup yields CDR1 SEHNR and CDR2 FQNEAQ (reference sequence). The CDR3 contains 15 residues. The V gene lost 7 bases and the J gene lost 14 bases, with 24 bases spanning the gap.

This clone showed up just a few times. The chain joins TRBV4-3 to TRBJ1-3; no reliable D call. The CDR3 totals 13 residues. CDR1 and CDR2 (germline): LGHNA, YSLEER. The germline V and J ends were trimmed by 0 bases and 3 bases, with 3 bases remaining between them. The CDR3 coding sequence is TGCGCCAGCAGCCAAGACTATGGAAACACCATATATTTT. It specifies CASSQDYGNTIYF.